This TCR beta chain was profiled in a study of cytomegalovirus exposure and HLA in healthy donors. Concerning this clone: The antigen is undetermined.

Per germline, CDR1 SGHVS and CDR2 FQNEAQ. The V end lost 3 bases, the J end lost 8 bases, and 10 bases lay between the germline ends. The CDR3 is made up of 13 amino acids. Study-wide points: Roughly uniform sequencing depth across donors was assumed, possibly incorrectly. TRBV6-2, TRBV6-3 and other indistinguishable V segments were excluded. Three chains linked to CMV were shown in vitro to be specific for CMV antigens.

PCR used 60 Vbeta primers and 13 Jbeta primers. Method: immunoSEQ multiplex PCR; TCRdb's copy keeps in-frame clones and lacks some. The profile shows 83,000 or so clones, roughly 83% of them singletons. This sequence originates from a woman aged 40 to 50 in good health and CMV-seropositive. The chain uses TRBV7-8 and TRBJ1-4, with D uncertain. The sample taken for sequencing was PBMCs. The CDR3 loop reads CASSLIITEKLFF. The DNA of the CDR3 is TGTGCCAGCAGCTTGATAATAACAGAAAAACTGTTTTTT.